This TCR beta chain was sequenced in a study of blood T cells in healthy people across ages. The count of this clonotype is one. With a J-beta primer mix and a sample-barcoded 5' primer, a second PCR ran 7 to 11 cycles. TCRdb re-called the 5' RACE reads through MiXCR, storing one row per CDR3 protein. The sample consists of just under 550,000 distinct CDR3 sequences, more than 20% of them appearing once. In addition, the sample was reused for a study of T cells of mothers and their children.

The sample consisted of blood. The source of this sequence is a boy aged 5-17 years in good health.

The CDR3 protein is CASSLTGIPPYEQYF. In DNA form, the CDR3 reads TGTGCCAGCAGCCTTACAGGGATCCCACCCTACGAGCAGTACTTC. The chain uses TRBV28 and TRBJ2-7; the D gene is possibly TRBD1 (6 bases). The V gene lost 6 bases and the J gene lost 2 bases, with 17 bases spanning the gap. The CDR3 contains 15 residues. Germline V gene lookup returns CDR1 MDHEN and CDR2 SYDVKM. Based on the CDR3 plus reference TRBV28 and TRBJ2-7, the full variable domain is DVKVTQSSRYLVKRTGEKVFLECVQDMDHENMFWYRQDPGLGLRLIYFSYDVKMKEKGDIPEGYSVSREKKERFSLILESASTNQTSMYLCASSLTGIPPYEQYFGPGTRLTVT.